This TCR beta chain is drawn from a study of shared clonotypes between healthy human individuals. Using immunoSEQ multiplex PCR, the repertoire was profiled, and TCRdb retains in-frame clones only, with some absent. The repertoire consists of 730,000 or so clones, with 72% occurring once and the leading ten covering under 2%. Sequencing used memory CD4+ T cells sorted from blood. The subset: CD45RA-negative fraction. The sequence was obtained from a woman aged 30 to 39 in good health.

The CDR3 nucleotides read TGTGCCAGCAGTGAGAGGGCGCCAGGGGACACTGAAGCTTTCTTT. Amino acids: CASSERAPGDTEAFF. The chain recombines TRBV2 with TRBJ1-1; D is perhaps TRBD1 (6 bases). The CDR3 is 15 amino acids. The V gene lost 3 bases and the J gene lost 3 bases, with 14 bases spanning the gap. Germline CDR1 reads SNHLY; CDR2 reads FYNNEI.